This entry lists 18 T cell receptor beta chains sequenced from one sample in a study of T-cell reconstitution after alpha-beta-depleted transplantation in children (dated by TCRdb to the mid-2010s). The sample's treatment or condition label, in plain terms: allogeneic hematopoietic cell transplantation with graft depleted of TCRalphabeta T cells and CD19 B cells. The library came from PCR. TCRdb records Illumina HiSeq 2500 as the sequencer. TCR libraries were prepared with molecular barcoding, using unique molecular identifiers to normalize TCRbeta repertoire quantification. The public reads were quality trimmed at Q25 with fastp and then assembled into clones with MiXCR by TCRdb, keeping productive beta chains. Every distinct CDR3 protein forms one entry, paired with its most common genes and DNA. The sample yields fewer than 350,000 distinct CDR3 sequences; 9.5% to 13% were counted once. The ten largest clones represent roughly 7.1% of the sample.

The specimen was PBMCs, collected before TCRalphabeta/CD19-depleted stem cell transplant. The receptors were sampled from a boy younger than two with acute myeloid leukemia, due to receive a stem cell transplant.

This clonotype was recorded a few times. V usage is TRBV4-3 and J usage is TRBJ2-7; 7 bases align to TRBD2. Germline-derived CDR1 and CDR2 are LGHNA and YSLEER. The CDR3 runs 16 residues. The J segment lost 4 bases and the V segment lost 0 bases, leaving 9 bases of the junction unmatched. The CDR3 sequence: CASSQDLGTIFYEQYF. CDR3 nucleotide sequence: TGCGCCAGCAGCCAAGATCTTGGGACTATCTTTTACGAGCAGTACTTC.

This clonotype showed up just a few times. The genes are TRBV7-2 and TRBJ2-5, with TRBD1 matching 7 bases. This CDR3 has 15 residues. Looked up from germline, CDR1 is SGHTA and CDR2 is FQGNSA. The V and J ends lost 3 bases and 5 bases, in that order; junction bases with no gene match: 9. The CDR3 loop is CASSFDRGGSETQYF. The DNA of the CDR3 is TGTGCCAGCAGCTTCGATAGAGGGGGCTCGGAGACCCAGTACTTC.

This clonotype was observed at least ten times. V gene TRBV21-1 combines with J gene TRBJ2-7; the table's D gene call, TRBD1, was not cross checked with the DNA. TRBV21-1 is a pseudogene. This CDR3 spans 13 amino acids. The CDR3 here is CASSNRRGHEQYF. The CDR3 region has the DNA TGTGCCAGCAGCAACCGCAGGGGTCACGAGCAGTACTTC.

This clonotype was observed at least ten times. The chain couples TRBV7-9 to TRBJ1-2; TRBD1 matches 8 bases. The length of the CDR3 is 13 residues. J gave up 8 bases and V 6 bases, and 8 bases lay outside the gene matches. Germline CDR1 and CDR2: SEHNR and FQNEAQ (reference sequence). In DNA, the CDR3 is TGTGCCAGCAGATCCGGGACAGGTCAAGGCTACACCTTC. Its protein is CASRSGTGQGYTF.

This clonotype appeared many times. The chain combines TRBV29-1 with TRBJ2-3; D call uncertain. The germline gives CDR1 SQVTM, CDR2 ANQGSEA. CDR3 length: 14 residues. V dropped 5 bases and J dropped 6 bases, with 18 bases sitting between them. CDR3 in amino acids: CSVSSGTFGDTQYF. The CDR3, as DNA: TGCAGCGTTTCCTCTGGCACGTTTGGGGATACGCAGTATTTT.

J is TRBJ2-3 and V is TRBV11-2, with no clear D. This CDR3 is 14 amino acids long. Germline loops: CDR1 SGHAT, CDR2 FQNNGV. Trimming took off 2 bases at V and 1 base at J, with 7 bases between the two ends. CDR3: CASSLHPGTDTQYF. Written as DNA, the CDR3 is TGTGCCAGCAGCTTACATCCTGGCACAGATACGCAGTATTTT.

This clonotype was seen a handful of times. This chain uses TRBV5-5 with TRBJ1-4; 7 bases agree with TRBD1. The V and J ends lost 4 bases and 4 bases, in that order; junction bases with no gene match: 7. CDR1 and CDR2 (germline): SGHKS, YYEKEE (reference sequence). The CDR3 totals 15 residues. The CDR3 loop reads CASSPTGNGNEKLFF. In nucleotides, the CDR3 is TGTGCCAGCAGCCCGACAGGGAACGGTAATGAAAAACTGTTTTTT.

This clonotype was found many times. The chain employs TRBV7-2 and TRBJ2-7; 10 nucleotides line up with TRBD2. Germline CDR1 reads SGHTA; CDR2 reads FQGNSA. Unmatched junction bases numbered 9, after V lost 5 bases and J lost 2 bases. CDR3 size: 16 residues. CDR3 residues: CASSLTGLAGAYEQYF. In DNA form, the CDR3 reads TGTGCCAGCAGCCTTACAGGGCTAGCGGGAGCCTACGAGCAGTACTTC.

A few counts support this clonotype. The rearrangement joins TRBV19 to TRBJ1-5; 10 nucleotides match TRBD1. The junction had 5 bases not matched to a gene; V was cut back by 7 bases and J by 5 bases. The CDR3 totals 14 residues. Germline V lookup: CDR1 LNHDA, CDR2 SQIVND (reference sequence). The DNA for the CDR3 is TGTGCCAGTAAGGTAGGGACAGGGGATCAGCCCCAGCATTTT. Translated: CASKVGTGDQPQHF.

The chain recombines TRBV2 with TRBJ2-4; no clear D gene. Germline V lookup: CDR1 SNHLY, CDR2 FYNNEI. Trimming removed 5 bases from V and 2 bases from J, with 7 bases in between. The CDR3 extends over 13 amino acids. Here the CDR3 reads CASSKDPKNIQYF. DNA for the CDR3: TGTGCCAGCAGTAAGGACCCCAAAAACATTCAGTACTTC.

This clonotype was counted many times. The chain combines TRBV7-6 with TRBJ2-7; TRBD1 aligns across 8 bases. This CDR3 has 14 residues. The junction had 5 bases not matched to a gene; V was cut back by 4 bases and J by 3 bases. Looked up from germline, CDR1 is SGHVS and CDR2 is FNYEAQ. DNA for the CDR3: TGTGCCAGCAGCTCCAAGGACAGGGACTACGAGCAGTACTTC. Translation gives CASSSKDRDYEQYF.

This clonotype has ten or more counts. This chain connects TRBV12-3 or TRBV12-4 to TRBJ2-7, with a possible D match to TRBD1 (5 bases). This CDR3 is built from 12 residues. The ends were cut back, 7 bases at V and 2 bases at J, with 9 bases in the middle. Here the CDR3 reads CASNKGTYEQYF. The DNA for the CDR3 is TGTGCCAGCAATAAGGGGACCTACGAGCAGTACTTC.

This clonotype was recorded a few times. The chain employs TRBV6-2 or TRBV6-3 and TRBJ2-3, with 7 bases fitting TRBD2. V lost 8 bases, J lost 3 bases, and 2 bases stayed unmatched. Germline CDR1 and CDR2: MNHEY and SVGEGT. CDR3 length equals 12 residues. The CDR3 bases are TGTGCCAGCGGCGGGAGTACAGATACGCAGTATTTT. Residues: CASGGSTDTQYF.

A few counts support this clonotype. The gene calls are TRBV24-1 and TRBJ2-2; D gene uncertain. Trimming left V 9 bases short and J 1 base short, with 20 bases between. CDR1 and CDR2 from the germline V gene are KGHDR and SFDVKD. The CDR3 consists of 17 residues. The CDR3 here is CATQTPLRTENTGELFF. As DNA, the CDR3 is TGTGCCACCCAGACCCCCCTCCGGACGGAGAACACCGGGGAGCTGTTTTTT.

This clonotype was counted at least ten times. This chain uses TRBV5-5 with TRBJ1-2; D uncertain. This CDR3 spans 15 amino acids. The V end lost 3 bases, the J end lost 0 bases, and 12 bases lay between the germline ends. Per the germline V gene, CDR1 is SGHKS and CDR2 is YYEKEE (reference sequence). CDR3 in amino acids: CASSWTRETNYGYTF. CDR3 DNA sequence: TGTGCCAGCAGCTGGACCAGAGAAACTAACTATGGCTACACCTTC.

The chain has TRBV7-2 and TRBJ2-3, with a weak D call TRBD1 (5 bases). The CDR3 covers 15 residues. CDR1 and CDR2 from the germline V gene are SGHTA and FQGNSA. V gave up 5 bases and J gave up 0 bases, with 12 bases separating them. The CDR3 protein is CASSARVPSTDTQYF. CDR3 nucleotide sequence: TGTGCCAGCAGCGCCAGGGTTCCTAGCACAGATACGCAGTATTTT.

This clonotype has a count of ten or more. This CDR3 reads CASGSGSSYEQYF. The CDR3, as DNA: TGTGCCAGCGGGAGTGGAAGCTCCTACGAGCAGTACTTC. The chain links TRBV12-3 or TRBV12-4 to TRBJ2-7; a possible D gene is TRBD2 (5 bases). The V and J ends lost 8 bases and 0 bases respectively, with 11 bases between them. The CDR3 length is 13 residues.

This clonotype was detected many times. The chain uses TRBV19 and TRBJ2-7; 7 nucleotides agree with TRBD1. With V trimmed by 9 bases and J by 3 bases, 8 bases remained unmatched. The CDR3 covers 13 residues. Germline CDR1 reads LNHDA; CDR2 reads SQIVND (reference sequence). CDR3 amino acids: CASRDSVRYEQYF. Written as DNA, the CDR3 is TGTGCCAGCCGGGACAGTGTACGCTACGAGCAGTACTTC.